This T cell receptor (beta chain) was recorded in a study of shared clonotypes between healthy human individuals. Overall study results and limits: Lower generation probabilities were found for non-shared clonotypes than for those shared by all four donors. About 5.2% was the fraction of naive CD4 clonotypes found shared across a few donors.

To note about this clone: Its antigen is not known.

The CDR3 has 15 residues. The V end lost 5 bases, the J end lost 0 bases, and 13 bases lay between the germline ends. The germline V gene encodes CDR1 SGHRS and CDR2 YFSETQ. Generated by immunoSEQ multiplex PCR, the TCRdb table keeps only in-frame clones and is missing some. This sample has about 710,000 clones, with roughly 73% found just once. Sequencing was carried out using memory CD4+ T cells sorted from blood. As to subset: CD45RA-negative fraction. This chain connects TRBV5-1 to TRBJ2-3, with D uncertain. This sequence was found in a woman aged 30 to 39 in good health. CDR3 in amino acids: CASSQTGTSTDTQYF. As DNA, the CDR3 is TGCGCCAGCAGTCAGACGGGTACTAGCACAGATACGCAGTATTTT.